Listed below are T cell receptor beta chains from one sample, sequenced in a study of T cell clones after liver transplantation. These receptors are not linked to any known antigen. Data came from immunoSEQ multiplex PCR; TCRdb stores just in-frame clones and leaves some out. Of fewer than 6,000 clones listed, roughly 27% are singletons. The sequenced material came from CD4+ T cells from cultured PBMCs. Every receptor here comes from a human patient who received a liver transplant. Some T cells may possibly be graft donor cells. The CDR3 runs from the conserved cysteine through the conserved F or W. D genes are given only for firm matches. Rows may omit the clone size; those that give it use once, few, many or a size class.

V: TRBV14
size: .
J: TRBJ2-6
D: TRBD1
CDR3: CASSQGTGGPGANVLTF
DNA: TGTGCCAGCAGCCAAGGGACAGGGGGCCCTGGGGCCAACGTCCTGACTTTC

V: TRBV6-5
size: few
J: TRBJ1-5
D: .
CDR3: CASSEVRPNQPQHF
DNA: TGTGCCAGCAGTGAAGTAAGACCCAATCAGCCCCAGCATTTT

V: TRBV10-3
size: few
J: TRBJ1-5
D: .
CDR3: CASSTGNQPQHF
DNA: TGTGCCAGCAGTACAGGCAATCAGCCCCAGCATTTT

V: TRBV6-6
size: .
J: TRBJ2-5
D: .
CDR3: CASSYSPGQETQYF
DNA: TGTGCCAGCAGTTACTCGCCCGGCCAAGAGACCCAGTACTTC

V: TRBV19
size: few
J: TRBJ2-1
D: TRBD1
CDR3: CASSTQGGYEQFF
DNA: TGTGCCAGTAGTACACAGGGGGGCTATGAGCAGTTCTTC

V: TRBV5-3
size: .
J: TRBJ2-1
D: TRBD2
CDR3: CASRQQLAESNEQFF
DNA: TGTGCCAGCCGACAGCAACTAGCGGAATCCAATGAGCAGTTCTTC

V: TRBV2
size: few
J: TRBJ2-2
D: TRBD1
CDR3: CASSGGRGLRANTGELFF
DNA: TGTGCCAGCAGTGGTGGCAGGGGGCTACGCGCGAACACCGGGGAGCTGTTTTTT

V: TRBV28
size: few
J: TRBJ1-2
D: TRBD1
CDR3: CASREGTGLGYGYTF
DNA: TGTGCCAGCAGGGAGGGGACAGGGCTAGGGTATGGCTACACCTTC

V: TRBV5-1
size: .
J: TRBJ2-5
D: TRBD2
CDR3: CASSFIAGEETQYF
DNA: TGCGCCAGCAGTTTCATAGCGGGGGAAGAGACCCAGTACTTC

V: TRBV6-5
size: .
J: TRBJ2-3
D: .
CDR3: CASSAPSTDTQYF
DNA: TGTGCCAGCAGCGCACCTAGCACAGATACGCAGTATTTT

V: TRBV2
size: few
J: TRBJ1-4
D: TRBD1
CDR3: CASSSRSGTANEKLFF
DNA: TGTGCCAGCAGTTCTCGATCCGGGACAGCTAATGAAAAACTGTTTTTT